This entry lists 21 T cell receptor beta chains sequenced from one sample in a study of PD-L1 blockade in urothelial cancer. The data were produced by immunoSEQ multiplex PCR, yet TCRdb's version contains in-frame clones alone and is incomplete. The sample yields around 100,000 clones, around 90% seen once. Sequencing used PBMCs, obtained around atezolizumab (anti-PD-L1) treatment. The origin of the receptors is a woman older than 75 with urothelial cancer.

The chain links TRBV7-8 to TRBJ2-5; the D is unclear. From germline, CDR1 is SGHVS and CDR2 FQNEAQ. The V end lost 4 bases, the J end lost 1 base, and 16 bases lay between the germline ends. This CDR3 contains 16 residues. The CDR3 nucleotides are TGTGCCAGCAGCTCCCGGCTAGGATCGGTCCAAGAGACCCAGTACTTC. Translating gives CASSSRLGSVQETQYF. The entire variable domain, with the rest obtained from reference TRBV7-8 and TRBJ2-5, is as follows: GAGVSQSPRYKVAKRGQDVALRCDPISGHVSLFWYQQALGQGPEFLTYFQNEAQLDKSGLPSDRFFAERPEGSVSTLKIQRTQQEDSAVYLCASSSRLGSVQETQYFGPGTRLLVL.

This clone has just one count. The chain has TRBV15 and TRBJ2-7; 8 nucleotides line up with TRBD2. Germline lookup yields CDR1 LNHNV and CDR2 YYDKDF (reference sequence). This CDR3 comprises 17 residues. V shed 1 base, J shed 3 bases, and the junction held 11 bases outside the gene matches. The CDR3 reads CATSRVSQGLGLYEQYF. The DNA for the CDR3 is TGTGCCACCAGCAGAGTCTCGCAGGGACTAGGTCTCTACGAGCAGTACTTC.

CDR3 DNA: TGTGCCAGCAGCTGGCAGGGGTTCCCTGAAGCTTTCTTT. Its translation: CASSWQGFPEAFF. The gene calls are TRBV7-9 and TRBJ1-1, with a weak D call TRBD1 (6 bases). The CDR3 totals 13 residues. From germline, CDR1 is SEHNR and CDR2 FQNEAQ (reference sequence). Trimming stripped 4 bases from V and 6 bases from J, with 12 bases between.

The CDR3 here is CASARLAGAHYEQYF. In DNA form, the CDR3 reads TGTGCCAGCGCTCGACTAGCGGGAGCCCACTACGAGCAGTACTTC. This sequence joins TRBV7-9 and TRBJ2-7; TRBD2 agrees at 12 bases. From germline, CDR1 is SEHNR and CDR2 FQNEAQ (reference sequence). Trimming at V came to 8 bases and at J to 3 bases, leaving 8 bases not matched to a gene. The length of the CDR3 is 15 residues. Based on the CDR3 plus reference TRBV7-9 and TRBJ2-7, the full variable domain is DTGVSQNPRHKITKRGQNVTFRCDPISEHNRLYWYRQTLGQGPEFLTYFQNEAQLEKSRLLSDRFSAERPKGSFSTLEIQRTEQGDSAMYLCASARLAGAHYEQYFGPGTRLTVT.

The chain recombines TRBV7-2 with TRBJ2-5; D perhaps matches TRBD1 (6 bases). This CDR3 is built from 14 residues. Germline assignment: CDR1 SGHTA and CDR2 FQGNSA. V lost 5 bases and J 5 bases, leaving 15 bases between the germline ends. CDR3 coding DNA: TGTGCCAGCAGCGCACAGGGATCTAGGGAGACCCAGTACTTC. Translating gives CASSAQGSRETQYF.

The rearrangement uses TRBV10-3 and TRBJ2-3; 10 bases are a match to TRBD2. The V segment lost 2 bases and the J segment 10 bases; nucleotides outside the gene matches: 9. There are 15 residues in the CDR3. The germline V gene has CDR1 ENHRY and CDR2 SYGVKD. The CDR3 coding sequence is TGTGCCATCAGTGAGGAAGCGGGAGGGCCCCGGGCGCAGTATTTT. Its translation is CAISEEAGGPRAQYF.

The chain combines TRBV2 with TRBJ1-1; D ambiguous. The germline gives CDR1 SNHLY, CDR2 FYNNEI. The CDR3 is made up of 15 amino acids. The V and J ends lost 0 bases and 1 base respectively, with 9 bases between them. The DNA for the CDR3 is TGTGCCAGCAGTGAAGCGCTTGGGCAGAACACTGAAGCTTTCTTT. Its translation is CASSEALGQNTEAFF.

The chain joins TRBV5-1 to TRBJ2-3, with 13 nucleotides matching TRBD2. The germline V gene encodes CDR1 SGHRS and CDR2 YFSETQ. Trimming took 3 bases from V and 5 from J; bases not matched to a gene: 6. This CDR3 has 16 residues. This chain's CDR3 is CASSSGLAGRRDTQYF. For the CDR3, the DNA is TGCGCCAGCAGCTCGGGACTAGCGGGAAGGAGAGATACGCAGTATTTT.

The chain couples TRBV2 to TRBJ2-7; 7 positions match TRBD1. The trim removed 6 bases at V and 5 bases at J, leaving 7 bases unmatched. The CDR3 spans 13 residues. Per germline, CDR1 SNHLY and CDR2 FYNNEI. The CDR3 DNA follows: TGTGCCAGCAGCCGGGACAGTTGGAACGAGCAGTACTTC. As protein: CASSRDSWNEQYF.

The chain is built from TRBV10-2 and TRBJ1-1; D gene ambiguous. CDR3 length: 12 amino acids. Between the trimmed V and J ends, which lost 4 bases and 7 bases, there was a span of 10 bases. Germline loops: CDR1 WSHSY, CDR2 SAAADI. CDR3 in DNA: TGCGCCAGCAGTGCTATTCCGGGTGAAGCTTTCTTT. It is translated as CASSAIPGEAFF.

V gene TRBV30 combines with J gene TRBJ1-2, with TRBD1 matching 8 bases. V lost 2 bases and J lost 3; bases outside the gene matches: 11. Germline CDR1 and CDR2: GTSNPN and SVGIG (reference sequence). This CDR3 spans 16 amino acids. The CDR3: CAWSLRDRHLDYGYTF. For the CDR3, the DNA is TGTGCCTGGAGTTTACGGGACAGGCATTTGGACTATGGCTACACCTTC. Based on the CDR3 plus reference TRBV30 and TRBJ1-2, the full variable domain is SQTIHQWPATLVQPVGSPLSLECTVEGTSNPNLYWYRQAAGRGLQLLFYSVGIGQISSEVPQNLSASRPQDRQFILSSKKLLLSDSGFYLCAWSLRDRHLDYGYTFGSGTRLTVV.

This rearrangement joins TRBV28 to TRBJ1-5, with 7 bases matching TRBD1. Germline V CDR1 and CDR2: MDHEN, SYDVKM. This CDR3 is built from 13 residues. With V trimmed by 6 bases and J by 6 bases, 5 bases remained unmatched. The CDR3 sequence: CASSTGAVQPQHF. The CDR3, as DNA: TGTGCCAGCAGCACAGGGGCGGTTCAGCCCCAGCATTTT.

V is TRBV5-1 and J is TRBJ2-2; D perhaps matches TRBD1 (6 bases). V lost 6 bases to trimming and J lost 5 bases, with 17 bases between them. From germline, CDR1 is SGHRS and CDR2 YFSETQ. The CDR3 spans 15 residues. CDR3 in amino acids: CASTNPHTGTGELFF. CDR3 nucleotide sequence: TGCGCCAGCACCAATCCCCACACAGGGACCGGGGAGCTGTTTTTT.

A remark on this clone: Additional DNA sequences in this sample encode the identical CDR3. V is TRBV5-1 and J is TRBJ1-2, with TRBD1 identical over 7 bases. This CDR3 is 13 amino acids long. V shed 4 bases and J 5 bases; nucleotides not matched to a gene: 5. Germline CDR1 and CDR2: SGHRS and YFSETQ. This CDR3 reads CASSPGTAYGYTF. In nucleotides, the CDR3 is TGCGCCAGCAGCCCGGGGACAGCGTATGGCTACACCTTC.

This clone occurred a few times. V is TRBV27 and J is TRBJ1-5; D is undetermined. Trimming removed 5 bases at V and 6 bases at J, with 20 bases between. This CDR3 comprises 16 residues. Germline loops: CDR1 MNHEY, CDR2 SMNVEV (reference sequence). The CDR3 loop is CASSPSAGEAIQPQHF. The DNA of the CDR3 is TGTGCCAGCAGTCCCTCCGCGGGAGAGGCCATTCAGCCCCAGCATTTT.

The V gene is TRBV5-4, the J gene TRBJ2-2; possible D gene TRBD2, 7 bases. V was clipped by 4 bases and J by 1 base, with 14 bases between them. The CDR3 is 16 amino acids. Germline V gives CDR1 SGHNT, CDR2 YYREEE (reference sequence). The CDR3 nucleotides are TGTGCCAGCAGCCTTGGGGGGGCCATGAACACCGGGGAGCTGTTTTTT. Translated, it gives CASSLGGAMNTGELFF.

The rearrangement links TRBV4-2 to TRBJ1-1, with D unclear. CDR1 and CDR2 from the germline V gene are LGHNA and YNFKEQ. Trimming cost V 4 bases and J 1 base, with 10 bases left between them. The CDR3 extends over 14 amino acids. The CDR3 DNA follows: TGTGCCAGCAGCCGTGGCGGGCAGAACACTGAAGCTTTCTTT. This sequence encodes CASSRGGQNTEAFF.

The genes are TRBV18 and TRBJ2-1; possibly TRBD1 for D (6 bases). Germline loops: CDR1 KGHSH, CDR2 LQKENI. CDR3 length: 15 amino acids. Trimming removed 6 bases at V and 2 bases at J, with 14 bases between. The CDR3 here is CASSSTGETYNEQFF. CDR3 DNA sequence: TGTGCCAGCTCGTCGACAGGAGAGACCTACAATGAGCAGTTCTTC.

The chain links TRBV19 to TRBJ2-3; 7 nucleotides align to TRBD1. The V gene end was trimmed by 5 bases and the J gene end by 1 base; junction bases not matched to a gene: 9. The CDR3 is 16 residues long. CDR1 and CDR2 from the germline V gene are LNHDA and SQIVND (reference sequence). In DNA form, the CDR3 reads TGTGCCAGTAGTCCCTACCGACAGGGTGGCACAGATACGCAGTATTTT. Protein: CASSPYRQGGTDTQYF.

The chain uses TRBV5-1 and TRBJ1-1, with TRBD1 matching over 7 bases. CDR1 is SGHRS and CDR2 is YFSETQ in the germline V gene. The ends lost 0 bases at V and 5 bases at J; junction bases unmatched: 4. The CDR3 extends over 14 amino acids. CDR3 coding DNA: TGCGCCAGCAGCTTGGCAGGGGGAAGGACTGAAGCTTTCTTT. As protein: CASSLAGGRTEAFF.

The chain joins TRBV6-6 to TRBJ1-2; D gene uncertain. The ends were cut back, 4 bases at V and 1 base at J, with 7 bases in the middle. CDR1 and CDR2 (germline): MNHNY, SVGAGI (reference sequence). This CDR3 has 13 residues. The CDR3: CASSSEDNYGYTF. In nucleotides, the CDR3 is TGTGCCAGCAGTTCGGAGGATAACTATGGCTACACCTTC.